What follows are 29 T cell receptor beta chains derived from one specimen sequenced in a study of OX40 agonist ivuxolimab in advanced cancers. This table comes from immunoSEQ multiplex PCR, and its TCRdb copy is limited to in-frame clones, with some not included. Of 65,000 to 90,000 clones in the sample, approximately 85% were seen once. This sample comprised CD4+ or CD8+ T cells sorted from blood, obtained in a trial of the OX40 agonist ivuxolimab. These receptors all come from an adult with an advanced solid tumor such as melanoma, head and neck, liver or kidney cancer.

The chain carries TRBV28 and TRBJ1-2, with TRBD1 matching 10 bases. Trimming took 5 bases from V and 5 from J; bases not matched to a gene: 8. CDR1 and CDR2 from the germline V gene are MDHEN and SYDVKM. The length of the CDR3 is 15 residues. The chain's CDR3 is CASSALPGQGYGYTF. The CDR3 coding sequence is TGTGCCAGCAGTGCCTTACCGGGACAGGGGTATGGCTACACCTTC.

This chain links TRBV21-1 with TRBJ1-6; the D call in the table, TRBD1, was not verified against the DNA. TRBV21-1 corresponds to a pseudogene. CDR3 length: 18 amino acids. In DNA, the CDR3 is TGTGCCAGCACCTCCCCCCCGGGACAGGGGGAATATAATTCACCCCTCCACTTT. Amino acids: CASTSPPGQGEYNSPLHF.

The V gene is TRBV10-3, the J gene TRBJ2-1; D is unresolved. V was clipped by 6 bases and J by 5 bases, with 8 bases between them. Germline V CDR1 and CDR2: ENHRY, SYGVKD. The CDR3 covers 12 residues. In nucleotides, the CDR3 is TGTGCCATCAGGGCGTCAAACAATGAGCAGTTCTTC. Its translation: CAIRASNNEQFF.

This clone has only one observation. The chain combines TRBV19 with TRBJ2-2; 7 bases match TRBD1. With 5 bases clipped from V and 5 bases from J, the junction kept 5 bases outside the gene matches. Germline V gene sequence: CDR1 LNHDA, CDR2 SQIVND (reference sequence). The CDR3 runs 14 residues. As DNA, the CDR3 is TGTGCCAGTAGTTTGGACAGGCTTACCGGGGAGCTGTTTTTT. Translation gives CASSLDRLTGELFF.

J is TRBJ1-1 and V is TRBV7-2; 7 nucleotides match TRBD1. The CDR3 extends over 12 amino acids. Germline assignment: CDR1 SGHTA and CDR2 FQGNSA. The trim removed 5 bases at V and 11 bases at J, leaving 8 bases unmatched. The CDR3 sequence is CASSQTGTVAFF. CDR3 DNA sequence: TGTGCCAGCAGCCAAACCGGGACAGTGGCTTTCTTT.

This chain connects TRBV2 to TRBJ2-5, with 15 bases aligning to TRBD2. The end of the DNA aligns better with TRBJ2-7, so the J call may be wrong. Germline CDR1 and CDR2: SNHLY and FYNNEI. This CDR3 is 16 amino acids long. The CDR3 nucleotides read TGTGCCAGCAGGGGGACTAGCGGGAGGCGGCGGTACGAGCAGTACTTC. Amino acid sequence: CASRGTSGRRRYEQYF.

This chain connects TRBV7-2 to TRBJ1-1; D gene uncertain. Germline V gives CDR1 SGHTA, CDR2 FQGNSA. V shed 8 bases and J shed 0 bases, with 13 bases lying between them. CDR3 length: 14 amino acids. Written as DNA, the CDR3 is TGTGCCAGCCGCCAAGGCGACATGAACACTGAAGCTTTCTTT. This codes for CASRQGDMNTEAFF. The entire variable domain, with the rest obtained from reference TRBV7-2 and TRBJ1-1, is as follows: GAGVSQSPSNKVTEKGKDVELRCDPISGHTALYWYRQSLGQGLEFLIYFQGNSAPDKSGLPSDRFSAERTGGSVSTLTIQRTQQEDSAVYLCASRQGDMNTEAFFGQGTRLTVV.

The chain carries TRBV4-1 and TRBJ1-2, with D perhaps TRBD1 (5 bases). The germline gives CDR1 MGHRA, CDR2 YSYEKL. There are 15 residues in the CDR3. V was trimmed by 0 bases and J by 4 bases, leaving 12 bases between them. The CDR3 protein is CASSQEEGTGYGYTF. The CDR3 DNA follows: TGCGCCAGCAGCCAAGAAGAGGGGACCGGCTATGGCTACACCTTC.

CDR3 loop: CASSSSGAGELFF. As DNA, the CDR3 is TGTGCCAGCAGCTCATCAGGGGCCGGGGAGCTGTTTTTT. The chain links TRBV7-9 to TRBJ2-2; TRBD1 might be the D (6 bases). Germline V gene data show CDR1 as SEHNR and CDR2 as FQNEAQ (reference sequence). Trimming removed 4 bases from V and 6 bases from J, with 9 bases in between. The CDR3 consists of 13 residues. Filled out from reference TRBV7-9 and TRBJ2-2, the complete variable domain reads DTGVSQNPRHKITKRGQNVTFRCDPISEHNRLYWYRQTLGQGPEFLTYFQNEAQLEKSRLLSDRFSAERPKGSFSTLEIQRTEQGDSAMYLCASSSSGAGELFFGEGSRLTVL.

The rearrangement joins TRBV2 to TRBJ2-7; D possibly uses TRBD1 or TRBD2 (5 bases each). There are 16 residues in the CDR3. CDR1 is SNHLY and CDR2 is FYNNEI in the germline V gene. Trimming pared 0 bases from V and 2 bases from J, leaving 14 bases between. The CDR3: CASSEANWDLAYEQYF. CDR3 DNA sequence: TGTGCCAGCAGTGAAGCAAACTGGGACCTGGCCTACGAGCAGTACTTC.

The rearrangement joins TRBV19 to TRBJ1-5; D remains unclear. Looked up from germline, CDR1 is LNHDA and CDR2 is SQIVND (reference sequence). With 2 bases removed from V and 1 base from J, the gap between germline ends came to 9 bases. This CDR3 spans 15 amino acids. The CDR3 sequence is CASSISVGSNQPQHF. CDR3 nucleotide sequence: TGTGCCAGTAGTATATCCGTAGGGAGCAATCAGCCCCAGCATTTT.

This clone has just a few counts. This rearrangement joins TRBV7-9 to TRBJ2-7; tentative D call: TRBD1 (6 bases). The CDR3 consists of 13 residues. The V end was cut by 4 bases, the J end by 6 bases, with 13 bases between. Germline V gene sequence: CDR1 SEHNR, CDR2 FQNEAQ (reference sequence). This CDR3 reads CASSYSQGSEQYF. CDR3 sequence (DNA): TGTGCCAGCAGCTACAGTCAGGGGAGCGAGCAGTACTTC.

The rearrangement uses TRBV6-6 and TRBJ1-2, with D perhaps TRBD1 (5 bases). Germline CDR1 MNHNY, CDR2 SVGAGI (reference sequence). Trimming removed 0 bases from V and 5 bases from J, with 10 bases in between. This CDR3 is built from 14 residues. For the CDR3, the DNA is TGTGCCAGCAGTTACTCAGGACAACCTTATGGCTACACCTTC. Translation: CASSYSGQPYGYTF.

This rearrangement joins TRBV6-6 to TRBJ1-1, with D unresolved. The CDR3 spans 13 residues. With 5 bases removed from V and 6 bases from J, the gap between germline ends came to 13 bases. Germline V gene data show CDR1 as MNHNY and CDR2 as SVGAGI (reference sequence). The CDR3 spells CASSQSGQAEAFF. In DNA, the CDR3 is TGTGCCAGCAGTCAAAGCGGGCAGGCTGAAGCTTTCTTT.

The gene calls are TRBV12-5 and TRBJ1-1; D possibly corresponds to TRBD1 (5 bases). The germline gives CDR1 LGHNT, CDR2 FRNRAP. V was pared by 1 base and J by 5 bases, with 8 bases between. The CDR3 sequence is 13 residues long. DNA of the CDR3: TGTGCTAGTGGTTTGGGCCCAGGGACTGAAGCTTTCTTT. This encodes CASGLGPGTEAFF.

The chain couples TRBV19 to TRBJ2-3; TRBD2 aligns across 11 bases. CDR1 LNHDA and CDR2 SQIVND come from the germline V gene (reference sequence). Trimming took 0 bases from V and 2 from J; bases not matched to a gene: 7. This CDR3 is built from 18 residues. The CDR3 DNA is TGTGCCAGTAGTATAGATAGCGGGAGGGCCCTCCACACAGATACGCAGTATTTT. This encodes CASSIDSGRALHTDTQYF.

The chain recombines TRBV27 with TRBJ1-3; the D is unclear. The CDR3 has 13 residues. V was shortened by 3 bases and J by 7 bases, with 10 bases between the two germline ends. The germline V gene encodes CDR1 MNHEY and CDR2 SMNVEV (reference sequence). The CDR3 DNA reads as TGTGCCAGCAGTTTCTCGGGTGCCAACACCATATATTTT. It encodes CASSFSGANTIYF.

The chain employs TRBV11-2 and TRBJ1-2; a weak D match, TRBD1 (6 bases). V lost 2 bases to trimming and J lost 0 bases, with 10 bases between them. The CDR3 contains 15 residues. Germline CDR1 and CDR2: SGHAT and FQNNGV. The CDR3 reads CASSLLPGANYGYTF. CDR3 sequence (DNA): TGTGCCAGCAGCTTACTCCCAGGGGCTAACTATGGCTACACCTTC.

The CDR3 bases are TGTGCCAGCAGTAGGACCGTACTCAGCCCAGATACGCAGTATTTT. Protein: CASSRTVLSPDTQYF. The chain has TRBV6-1 and TRBJ2-3; D gene uncertain. The CDR3 runs to 15 residues. The V gene lost 5 bases and the J gene lost 4 bases, with 16 bases spanning the gap. The germline gives CDR1 MNHNS, CDR2 SASEGT.

This chain uses TRBV11-2 with TRBJ1-5; D call uncertain. The CDR3 runs to 15 residues. In germline, CDR1 is SGHAT, CDR2 FQNNGV. Trimming stripped 0 bases from V and 3 bases from J, with 9 bases between. The CDR3 is CASSLEGGNNQPQHF. CDR3 sequence (DNA): TGTGCCAGCAGCTTAGAGGGTGGGAACAATCAGCCCCAGCATTTT. The full variable domain, its missing parts supplied by reference TRBV11-2 and TRBJ1-5, is EAGVAQSPRYKIIEKRQSVAFWCNPISGHATLYWYQQILGQGPKLLIQFQNNGVVDDSQLPKDRFSAERLKGVDSTLKIQPAKLEDSAVYLCASSLEGGNNQPQHFGDGTRLSIL.

The chain is built from TRBV7-9 and TRBJ2-1; a possible D gene is TRBD1 (6 bases). Germline V gene lookup returns CDR1 SEHNR and CDR2 FQNEAQ (reference sequence). The CDR3 consists of 13 residues. Trimming left V 5 bases short and J 3 bases short, with 8 bases between. The CDR3 sequence: CASSEQGYNEQFF. The CDR3 DNA reads as TGTGCCAGCAGCGAACAGGGCTACAATGAGCAGTTCTTC.

V is TRBV7-3 and J is TRBJ2-1; 7 bases are shared with TRBD2. With V trimmed by 4 bases and J by 4 bases, 25 bases remained unmatched. Per the germline V gene, CDR1 is SGHTA and CDR2 is FQGTGA. This CDR3 is built from 21 residues. Written as DNA, the CDR3 is TGTGCCAGCAGCTCAAGGGTACATTTCCCAGCGGGAAACCAAATATACAATGAGCAGTTCTTC. Translation: CASSSRVHFPAGNQIYNEQFF.

This chain uses TRBV12-5 with TRBJ1-1; TRBD1 might be the D (6 bases). In germline, CDR1 is LGHNT, CDR2 FRNRAP. CDR3 length: 15 residues. Trimming took off 0 bases at V and 8 bases at J, with 16 bases between the two ends. The CDR3 DNA follows: TGTGCTAGTGGTTTGGTACTACAGGGCGGTGGGGAAGCTTTCTTT. Its translation: CASGLVLQGGGEAFF.

In this sample, this clone turned up once. This chain uses TRBV4-1 with TRBJ2-2; TRBD2 is a possible D gene (6 bases). The CDR3 is 17 amino acids. Germline V gene sequence: CDR1 MGHRA, CDR2 YSYEKL. The germline V and J ends were trimmed by 0 bases and 2 bases, with 13 bases remaining between them. The CDR3 coding sequence is TGCGCCAGCAGCCAAGATCCAGCGGGTGCAAACACCGGGGAGCTGTTTTTT. It codes for CASSQDPAGANTGELFF.

The V gene is TRBV7-9, the J gene TRBJ2-7; TRBD1 matches at 7 bases. Germline V gene data show CDR1 as SEHNR and CDR2 as FQNEAQ (reference sequence). The CDR3 loop spans 14 amino acids. The V segment lost 5 bases and the J segment 2 bases; nucleotides outside the gene matches: 6. This CDR3 reads CASSLPGQTYEQYF. CDR3 DNA: TGTGCCAGCAGCCTACCGGGACAGACCTACGAGCAGTACTTC.

The chain has TRBV9 and TRBJ1-5; D is perhaps TRBD1 (6 bases). CDR3 length: 15 residues. The V end lost 1 base, the J end lost 5 bases, and 13 bases lay between the germline ends. The V gene's germline CDR1 is SGDLS and CDR2 YYNGEE. In DNA, the CDR3 is TGTGCCAGCAGCGTAAGGGGGGGACTGGATCAGCCCCAGCATTTT. Its translation: CASSVRGGLDQPQHF.

The chain uses TRBV5-8 and TRBJ2-7; D may be TRBD1 (6 bases). Germline CDR1 and CDR2: SGHTS and YDEGEE. The CDR3 runs 14 residues. V dropped 0 bases and J dropped 2 bases, with 9 bases sitting between them. CDR3 nucleotide sequence: TGTGCCAGCAGCTTGGGGACAGTTACCTACGAGCAGTACTTC. This translates into CASSLGTVTYEQYF. The entire variable domain, with the rest obtained from reference TRBV5-8 and TRBJ2-7, is as follows: EAGVTQSPTHLIKTRGQQATLRCSPISGHTSVYWYQQALGLGLQFLLWYDEGEERNRGNFPPRFSGRQFPNYSSELNVNALELEDSALYLCASSLGTVTYEQYFGPGTRLTVT.

The J gene is TRBJ1-1, the V gene TRBV4-3; TRBD1 is a possible D gene (5 bases). The V end lost 0 bases, the J end lost 4 bases, and 12 bases lay between the germline ends. CDR1 LGHNA and CDR2 YSLEER come from the germline V gene. CDR3 length equals 15 residues. The CDR3 sequence: CASSQESAGRTEAFF. The CDR3 nucleotides read TGCGCCAGCAGCCAAGAGTCGGCAGGGCGCACTGAAGCTTTCTTT.

The chain is built from TRBV11-2 and TRBJ1-1; D unclear. CDR1 and CDR2 from the germline V gene are SGHAT and FQNNGV. This CDR3 comprises 14 residues. The V end was cut by 5 bases, the J end by 4 bases, with 14 bases between. The CDR3 DNA is TGTGCCAGCAGCACACTTAAAGGGATCACTGAAGCTTTCTTT. Its protein is CASSTLKGITEAFF.